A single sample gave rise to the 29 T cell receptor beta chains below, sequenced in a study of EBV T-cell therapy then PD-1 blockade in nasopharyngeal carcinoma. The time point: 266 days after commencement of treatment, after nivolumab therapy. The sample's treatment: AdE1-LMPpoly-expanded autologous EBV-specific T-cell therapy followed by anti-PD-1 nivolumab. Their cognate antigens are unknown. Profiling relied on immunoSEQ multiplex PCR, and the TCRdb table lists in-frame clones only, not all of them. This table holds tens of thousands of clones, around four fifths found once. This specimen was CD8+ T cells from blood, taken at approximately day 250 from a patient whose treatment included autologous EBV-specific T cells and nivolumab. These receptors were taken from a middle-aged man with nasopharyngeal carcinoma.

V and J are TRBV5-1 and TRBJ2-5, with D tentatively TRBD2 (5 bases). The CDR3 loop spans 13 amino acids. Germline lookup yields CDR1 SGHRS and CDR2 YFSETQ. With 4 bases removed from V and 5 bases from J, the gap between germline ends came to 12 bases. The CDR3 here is CASSPGSRETQYF. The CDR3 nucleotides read TGCGCCAGCAGCCCGGGGTCTCGGGAGACCCAGTACTTC.

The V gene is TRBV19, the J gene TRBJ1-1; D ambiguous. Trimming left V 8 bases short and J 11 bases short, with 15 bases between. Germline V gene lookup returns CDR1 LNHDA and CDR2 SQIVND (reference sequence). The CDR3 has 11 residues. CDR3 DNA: TGTGCCAGTGGGTGGGCCGCTAATGCTTTCTTT. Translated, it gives CASGWAANAFF.

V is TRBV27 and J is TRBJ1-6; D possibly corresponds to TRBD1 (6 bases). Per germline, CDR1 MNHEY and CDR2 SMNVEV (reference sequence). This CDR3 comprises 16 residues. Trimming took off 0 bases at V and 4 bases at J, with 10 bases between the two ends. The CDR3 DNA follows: TGTGCCAGCAGTTTATCGCGGACAGTTTATAATTCACCCCTCCACTTT. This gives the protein CASSLSRTVYNSPLHF.

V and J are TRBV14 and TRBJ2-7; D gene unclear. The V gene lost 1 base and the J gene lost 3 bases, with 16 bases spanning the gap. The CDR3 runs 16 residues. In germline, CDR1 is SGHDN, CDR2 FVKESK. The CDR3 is CASSQAGGQNYYEQYF. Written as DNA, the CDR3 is TGTGCCAGCAGCCAAGCCGGTGGGCAAAATTACTACGAGCAGTACTTC.

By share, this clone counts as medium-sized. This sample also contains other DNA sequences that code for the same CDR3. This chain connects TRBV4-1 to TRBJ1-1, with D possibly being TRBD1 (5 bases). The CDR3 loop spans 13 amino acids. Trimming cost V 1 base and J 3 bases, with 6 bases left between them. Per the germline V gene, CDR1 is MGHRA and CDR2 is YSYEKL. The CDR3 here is CASSQVGHTEAFF. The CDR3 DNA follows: TGCGCCAGCAGCCAAGTGGGGCACACTGAAGCTTTCTTT.

CDR3: CASSQVVGLHSYEQYF. CDR3 DNA sequence: TGCGCCAGCAGCCAGGTAGTAGGCCTTCACTCCTACGAGCAGTACTTC. This rearrangement joins TRBV4-1 to TRBJ2-7; D is uncertain. The germline CDR1 and CDR2 sequences are MGHRA and YSYEKL. This CDR3 comprises 16 residues. Trimming pared 3 bases from V and 0 bases from J, leaving 15 bases between.

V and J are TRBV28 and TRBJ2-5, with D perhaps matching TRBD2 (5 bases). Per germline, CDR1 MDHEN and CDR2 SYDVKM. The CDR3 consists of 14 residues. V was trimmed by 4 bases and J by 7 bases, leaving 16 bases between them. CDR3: CASSSGREIGTQYF. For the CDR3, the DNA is TGTGCCAGCAGTTCCGGACGGGAAATAGGGACCCAGTACTTC.

CDR3 loop: CASSLAGGNTEAFF. The DNA of the CDR3 is TGTGCCAGCAGCTTAGCGGGAGGGAACACTGAAGCTTTCTTT. The rearrangement links TRBV7-8 to TRBJ1-1; no clear D gene. The CDR3 is made up of 14 amino acids. From germline, CDR1 is SGHVS and CDR2 FQNEAQ. The V end lost 0 bases, the J end lost 1 base, and 6 bases lay between the germline ends. Combining the CDR3 with reference TRBV7-8 and TRBJ1-1 gives the whole variable domain GAGVSQSPRYKVAKRGQDVALRCDPISGHVSLFWYQQALGQGPEFLTYFQNEAQLDKSGLPSDRFFAERPEGSVSTLKIQRTQQEDSAVYLCASSLAGGNTEAFFGQGTRLTVV.

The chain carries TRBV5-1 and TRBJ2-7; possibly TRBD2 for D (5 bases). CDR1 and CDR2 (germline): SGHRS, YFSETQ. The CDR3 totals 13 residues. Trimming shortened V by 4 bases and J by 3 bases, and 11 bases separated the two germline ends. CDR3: CASSPRVGYEQYF. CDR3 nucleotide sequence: TGCGCCAGCAGCCCGCGGGTCGGCTACGAGCAGTACTTC.

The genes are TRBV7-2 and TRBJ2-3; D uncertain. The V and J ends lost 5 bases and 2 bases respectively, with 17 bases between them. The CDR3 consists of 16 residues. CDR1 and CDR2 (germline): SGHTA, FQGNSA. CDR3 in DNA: TGTGCCAGCAGCCTCTGGATGTTAAGCCTCACAGATACGCAGTATTTT. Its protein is CASSLWMLSLTDTQYF.

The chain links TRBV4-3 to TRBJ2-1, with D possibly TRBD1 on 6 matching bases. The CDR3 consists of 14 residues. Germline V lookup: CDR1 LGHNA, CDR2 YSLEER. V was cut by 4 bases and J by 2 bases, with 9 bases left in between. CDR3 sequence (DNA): TGCGCCAGCAGCCCCAGGGGACCCTACAATGAGCAGTTCTTC. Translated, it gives CASSPRGPYNEQFF.

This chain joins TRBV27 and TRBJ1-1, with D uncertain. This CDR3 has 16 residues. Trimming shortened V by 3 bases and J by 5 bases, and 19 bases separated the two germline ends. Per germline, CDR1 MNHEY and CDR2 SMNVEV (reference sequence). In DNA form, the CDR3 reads TGTGCCAGCAGTTTCCGGTCCCAACCAATGAGGACTGAAGCTTTCTTT. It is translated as CASSFRSQPMRTEAFF.

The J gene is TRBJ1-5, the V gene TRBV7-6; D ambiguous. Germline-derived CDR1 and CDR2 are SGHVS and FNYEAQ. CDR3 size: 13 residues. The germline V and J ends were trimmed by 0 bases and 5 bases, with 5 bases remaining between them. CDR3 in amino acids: CASSLASHQPQHF. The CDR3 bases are TGTGCCAGCAGCTTAGCGTCCCATCAGCCCCAGCATTTT.

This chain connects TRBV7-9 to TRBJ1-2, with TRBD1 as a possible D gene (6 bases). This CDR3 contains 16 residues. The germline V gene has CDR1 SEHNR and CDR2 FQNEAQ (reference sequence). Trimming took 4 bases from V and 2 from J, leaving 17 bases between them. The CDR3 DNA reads TGTGCCAGCAGCTGGGAAACAGGGACGGGAAACTATGGCTACACCTTC. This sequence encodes CASSWETGTGNYGYTF.

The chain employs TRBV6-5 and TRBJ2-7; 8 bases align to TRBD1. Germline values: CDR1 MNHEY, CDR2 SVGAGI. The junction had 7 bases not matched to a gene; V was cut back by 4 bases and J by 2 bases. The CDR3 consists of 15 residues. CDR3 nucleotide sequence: TGTGCCAGCAGTTTAGGGACAGGTCTTACCTACGAGCAGTACTTC. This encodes CASSLGTGLTYEQYF.

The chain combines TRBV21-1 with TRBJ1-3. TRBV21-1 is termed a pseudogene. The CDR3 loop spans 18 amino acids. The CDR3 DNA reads TGTGCCAGCAGTAAAGTTATGCCTCGGGGGGATTATGGAAACACCATATATTTT. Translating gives CASSKVMPRGDYGNTIYF.

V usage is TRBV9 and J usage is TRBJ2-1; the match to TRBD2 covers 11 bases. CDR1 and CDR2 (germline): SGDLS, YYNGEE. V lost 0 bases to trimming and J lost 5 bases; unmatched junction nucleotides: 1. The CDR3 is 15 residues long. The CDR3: CASSVELAGDNEQFF. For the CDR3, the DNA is TGTGCCAGCAGCGTAGAACTAGCGGGGGACAATGAGCAGTTCTTC.

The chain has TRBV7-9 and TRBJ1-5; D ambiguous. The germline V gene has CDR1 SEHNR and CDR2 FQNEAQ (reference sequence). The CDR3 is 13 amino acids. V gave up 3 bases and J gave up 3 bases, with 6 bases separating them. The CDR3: CASSLQLNQPQHF. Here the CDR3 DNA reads TGTGCCAGCAGCTTGCAGCTCAATCAGCCCCAGCATTTT.

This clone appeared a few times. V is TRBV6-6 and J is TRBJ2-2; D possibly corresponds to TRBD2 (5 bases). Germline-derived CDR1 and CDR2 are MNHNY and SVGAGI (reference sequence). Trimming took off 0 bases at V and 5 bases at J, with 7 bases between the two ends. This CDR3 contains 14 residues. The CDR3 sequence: CASSYSRLTGELFF. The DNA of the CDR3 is TGTGCCAGCAGTTACTCCCGACTAACCGGGGAGCTGTTTTTT.

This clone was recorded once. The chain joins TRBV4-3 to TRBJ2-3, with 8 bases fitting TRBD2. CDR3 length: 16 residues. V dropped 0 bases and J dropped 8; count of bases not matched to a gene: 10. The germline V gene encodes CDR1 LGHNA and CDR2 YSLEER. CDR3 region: CASSQDLPSGGATQYF. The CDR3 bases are TGCGCCAGCAGCCAAGATTTGCCGTCCGGGGGGGCTACGCAGTATTTT.

CDR3 protein: CASSHVGQGNTGELFF. CDR3 DNA: TGCGCCAGCAGCCACGTAGGACAGGGAAACACCGGGGAGCTGTTTTTT. The genes are TRBV4-3 and TRBJ2-2; 8 bases match TRBD1. V lost 3 bases, J lost 2 bases, and 5 bases stayed unmatched. Per germline, CDR1 LGHNA and CDR2 YSLEER. The CDR3 is 16 residues long.

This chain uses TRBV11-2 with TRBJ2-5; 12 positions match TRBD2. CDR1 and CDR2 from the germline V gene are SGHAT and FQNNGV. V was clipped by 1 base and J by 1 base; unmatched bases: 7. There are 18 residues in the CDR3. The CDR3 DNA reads TGTGCCAGCAGCTTAGGGGCTAGCGGGGGGGTACCCCAAGAGACCCAGTACTTC. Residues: CASSLGASGGVPQETQYF. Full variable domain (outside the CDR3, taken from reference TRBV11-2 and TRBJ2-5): EAGVAQSPRYKIIEKRQSVAFWCNPISGHATLYWYQQILGQGPKLLIQFQNNGVVDDSQLPKDRFSAERLKGVDSTLKIQPAKLEDSAVYLCASSLGASGGVPQETQYFGPGTRLLVL.

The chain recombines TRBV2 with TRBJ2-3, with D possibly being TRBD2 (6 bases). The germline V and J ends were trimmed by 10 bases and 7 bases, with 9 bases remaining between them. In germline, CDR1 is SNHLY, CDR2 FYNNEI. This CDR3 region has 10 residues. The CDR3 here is CATRGYTQYF. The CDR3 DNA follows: TGTGCCACCCGGGGGTATACGCAGTATTTT.

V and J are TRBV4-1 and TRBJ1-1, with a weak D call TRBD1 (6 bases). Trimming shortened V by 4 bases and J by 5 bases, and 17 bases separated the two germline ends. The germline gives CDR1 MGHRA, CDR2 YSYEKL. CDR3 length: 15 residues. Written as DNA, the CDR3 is TGCGCCAGCAGCCCCTTGGGGGGGCTCGGGACTGAAGCTTTCTTT. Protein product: CASSPLGGLGTEAFF.

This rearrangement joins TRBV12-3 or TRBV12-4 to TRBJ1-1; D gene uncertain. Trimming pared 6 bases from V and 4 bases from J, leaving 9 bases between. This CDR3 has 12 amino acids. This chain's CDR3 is CASSIAVTEAFF. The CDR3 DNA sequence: TGTGCCAGCAGCATCGCAGTCACTGAAGCTTTCTTT.

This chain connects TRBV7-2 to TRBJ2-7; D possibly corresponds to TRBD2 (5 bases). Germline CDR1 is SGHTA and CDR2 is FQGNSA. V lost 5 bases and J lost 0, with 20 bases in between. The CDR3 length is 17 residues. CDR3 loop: CASSPLVGGASSYEQYF. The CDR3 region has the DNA TGTGCCAGCAGCCCCCTCGTTGGAGGCGCAAGCTCCTACGAGCAGTACTTC.

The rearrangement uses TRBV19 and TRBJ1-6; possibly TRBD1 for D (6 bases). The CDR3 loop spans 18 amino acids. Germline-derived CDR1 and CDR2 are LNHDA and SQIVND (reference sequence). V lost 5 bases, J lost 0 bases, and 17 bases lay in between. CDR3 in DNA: TGTGCCAGTAGTGTAACAGGGCACTCGGTCTCCTATAATTCACCCCTCCACTTT. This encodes CASSVTGHSVSYNSPLHF.

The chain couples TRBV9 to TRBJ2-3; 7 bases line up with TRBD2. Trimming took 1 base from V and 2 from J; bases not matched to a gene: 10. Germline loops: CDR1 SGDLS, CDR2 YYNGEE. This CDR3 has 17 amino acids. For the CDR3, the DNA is TGTGCCAGCAGCGTAAACCCAGCGGGGCGATACACAGATACGCAGTATTTT. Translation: CASSVNPAGRYTDTQYF.

The CDR3 reads CASSWTNTEAFF. The CDR3 DNA reads as TGTGCCAGCAGCTGGACGAACACTGAAGCTTTCTTT. V usage is TRBV5-4 and J usage is TRBJ1-1; D gene ambiguous. V shed 3 bases and J shed 1 base, with 4 bases lying between them. The CDR3 extends over 12 amino acids. Germline assignment: CDR1 SGHNT and CDR2 YYREEE (reference sequence).